What follows is one TCR beta chain and its context. Authors' methods: The assay estimated nucleated cells by amplifying reference gene primers. Generated by immunoSEQ multiplex PCR, the TCRdb table keeps only in-frame clones and is missing some. The DNA was the basis for D and trimming; V, J and clone size are from that table. Of 450,000 to 500,000 clones in the sample, 70% to 90% are singletons; the top ten hold roughly 3.2%. This sample was taken from a study of blood T cell repertoires in COVID-19. Study information: Sites across the United States, Italy and Spain contributed samples from acute and convalescent COVID-19. PBMCs, B-cell-depleted T cells, or T cells provided the cDNA or gDNA that made up the material.

This CDR3 has 14 amino acids. The germline V gene has CDR1 LGHDT and CDR2 YNNKEL (reference sequence). Trimming pared 1 base from V and 1 base from J, leaving 8 bases between. This clonotype originated in a human donor in a cohort sampled during active COVID-19. Sequenced: peripheral blood. The rearrangement joins TRBV3-1 (or the pseudogene TRBV3-2) to TRBJ2-7; TRBD2 is a possible D gene (5 bases). CDR3 nucleotides: TGTGCCAGCAGCCAAGGTAGCGTTTCCTACGAGCAGTACTTC. This gives the protein CASSQGSVSYEQYF.